This entry concerns a single T cell receptor (beta chain). The data are from a study of blood T cell repertoires in COVID-19. Across the study: PBMCs, B-cell-depleted T cells, or T cells provided the cDNA or gDNA that made up the material.

Measured with immunoSEQ multiplex PCR; TCRdb has only the in-frame clones, and not every one. The profile covers under 350,000 clones, with 90% appearing a single time and 6.5% to 8% taken by the ten largest. Germline-derived CDR1 and CDR2 are MDHEN and SYDVKM. The V and J ends lost 2 bases and 5 bases, in that order; junction bases with no gene match: 2. The CDR3 totals 14 residues. This sequence joins TRBV28 and TRBJ1-5; TRBD1 matches 8 bases. This sequence originates from a young woman with COVID-19, enrolled during active disease. Sequenced material: peripheral blood. The CDR3 nucleotides read TGTGCCAGCAGTTTAGTACAGGGGGATCAGCCCCAGCATTTT. Protein: CASSLVQGDQPQHF.